This TCR beta chain was identified in a study of T cells after posttransplantation cyclophosphamide. Study-wide findings and caveats: TRB clonality was highly associated with recipient CMV seropositivity and reactivation.

Repertoires were generated with immunoSEQ multiplex PCR, while TCRdb's copy carries only in-frame clones and drops some. Listed for the sample are some 23,000 clones, none seen a single time. This clone has a count of ten or more. Its antigen is still unknown. The CDR3 has 13 amino acids. CDR1 and CDR2 (germline): MNHNY, SVGAGI (reference sequence). V was pared by 4 bases and J by 6 bases, with 5 bases of the junction left unmatched. The V and J genes are TRBV6-6 and TRBJ2-7, with 8 bases aligning to TRBD2. Sample: PBMCs. The TCR was taken from a woman aged 50 to 60 in good health, CMV-negative, and a related stem cell transplant donor. The CDR3 bases are TGTGCCAGCAGTTCGGCGGGAGGAGCCGAGCAGTACTTC. Translation gives CASSSAGGAEQYF.